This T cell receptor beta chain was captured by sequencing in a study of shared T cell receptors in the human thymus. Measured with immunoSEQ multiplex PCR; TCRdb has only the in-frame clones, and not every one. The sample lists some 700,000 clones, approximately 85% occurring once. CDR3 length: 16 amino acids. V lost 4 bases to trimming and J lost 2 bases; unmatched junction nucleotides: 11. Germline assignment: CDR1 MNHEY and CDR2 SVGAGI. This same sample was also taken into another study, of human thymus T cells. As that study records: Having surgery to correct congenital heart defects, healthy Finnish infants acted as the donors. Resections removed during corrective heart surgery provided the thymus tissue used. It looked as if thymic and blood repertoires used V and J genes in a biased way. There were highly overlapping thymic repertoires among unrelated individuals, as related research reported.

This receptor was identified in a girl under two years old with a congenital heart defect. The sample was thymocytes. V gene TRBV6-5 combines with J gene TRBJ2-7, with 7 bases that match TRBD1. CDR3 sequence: CASSSPKGQAPYEQYF. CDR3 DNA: TGTGCCAGCAGTTCCCCCAAAGGACAGGCACCCTACGAGCAGTACTTC.